Sequencing of this T cell receptor beta chain was carried out in a study of blood T cell repertoires in COVID-19. Residents of under 25 US areas, aged about 18 to 100 years, made up the participants. Allocation to cohorts depended on clinical history reported by the participants. Under the authors' procedure: Reference gene primer amplification yielded estimated nucleated cell counts. Generated by immunoSEQ multiplex PCR, the TCRdb table keeps only in-frame clones and is missing some. That table is the source of V, J and clone size, and D and trimming were worked out from the DNA. The sample has around 160,000 clones; approximately 87% are singletons. The germline gives CDR1 LNHDA, CDR2 SQIVND (reference sequence). The CDR3 spans 14 residues. V was clipped by 3 bases and J by 0 bases, with 6 bases between them.

This receptor was taken from a woman under 40 with acute COVID-19. Material for sequencing was PBMCs or T cells enriched from blood (not recorded which). The chain combines TRBV19 with TRBJ1-5; no reliable D call. This CDR3 reads CASSILDSNQPQHF. As DNA, the CDR3 is TGTGCCAGTAGTATCTTAGATAGCAATCAGCCCCAGCATTTT.